This TCR beta chain was recovered during a study of T cell responses to AZD1222 COVID-19 vaccine (dated by TCRdb to the early 2020s). With respect to the entire study: TCR sequencing was performed for roughly 250 trial participants, of whom around 200 were given two doses of AZD1222 and approximately 25 were given two doses of MenACWY control vaccine. Trial participants were enrolled by age into 18-55, 56-69 and 70-plus year subgroups, with around 150, 28 and 57 TCR-sequenced participants respectively.

What the authors observed across the whole study: The 56-69-year group was small, and its depth increase did not reach significance, likely because of low power. Most participants were white British and females outnumbered males, and the authors suggested that clonal diversity may have been underestimated. Nearly half of unique spike-specific TCRs reportedly recognized epitopes outside regions mutated in the B.1.351 and B.1.1.7 variants. Spike-specific TCR breadth and depth rose significantly after two AZD1222 doses compared with day 0 and with MenACWY recipients. Because no day 14 peak-response samples were available, the repertoires could be characterized only after the peak T cell response. Conclusions about previously exposed vaccinees were limited because only six AZD1222 recipients were SARS-CoV-2 seropositive at baseline. CD4 TCRs associated with the vaccine covered the entire spike protein, and the dominant responses were in regions 160-218 and 743-854.

The CDR3 regions of human TCRbeta chains were analyzed by immunosequencing. Per the original workflow: TCRs in the repertoires were compared against a reference library of SARS-CoV-2-specific TCRs that had been generated with the MIRA antigen-specificity platform. Breadth was defined as the fraction of unique TCRs that were SARS-CoV-2-associated, and depth was defined as the fraction of total T cells that were SARS-CoV-2-associated. Each spike-specific TCR was assigned to its reactive spike region and to a CD4 or CD8 class using the MIRA data. Log10-transformed breadth and depth values were compared by one-way ANOVA with Sidak's multiple comparisons tests. TCRdb carries this immuneACCESS record with in-frame sequences only. Its versions omit some clonotypes, under half of them owing to an unresolved V gene in the studies checked, with the rest unexplained. V and J calls and clone size follow that table, whereas D and trimming were derived from the DNA. This sample is represented by approximately 160,000 clones; 92% of them were singletons. The ten largest clones take up around 0.99% of the sample.

Taken with the paper, the label for time point translates to: about 28 days (+/-7) after the second vaccine dose. AZD1222 recipients with second doses at about 4 weeks or about 12 weeks were pooled, because spike-specific TCR depth and breadth did not differ between schedules. Samples from vaccinated people were obtained from the UK trials COV001 and COV002, which included a single-blind randomized controlled phase 2/3 trial of AZD1222 (ChAdOx1 nCoV-19) in healthy adults. For TCRbeta chain sequencing, PBMC samples from trial participants were taken at day 0 and at day 28 after the second dose. As for this clone: What antigen it recognizes has not been identified. Qualities for individual bases were not recorded, and no much larger clone is one base off.

CDR1 and CDR2 were assigned from the germline V gene as SQVTM and ANQGSEA. The V end loses 7 bases and the J end loses 6 bases, and a stretch of 9 bases separates them. Including cysteine and phenylalanine, the CDR3 has 10 amino acids. Left in the record is the CDR3 DNA by itself, 30 bases read in frame from the first base. The sequence came from an adult who received the AZD1222 COVID-19 vaccine. The sequencing used peripheral blood, collected 28 days after the second AZD1222 dose. The chain is made from TRBV29-1 and TRBJ1-1, and TRBD1 may be the D gene, going by 6 matching bases. The bases are TGCAGCGCGGGGGCAGCTGAAGCTTTCTTT. Translation gives CSAGAAEAFF.